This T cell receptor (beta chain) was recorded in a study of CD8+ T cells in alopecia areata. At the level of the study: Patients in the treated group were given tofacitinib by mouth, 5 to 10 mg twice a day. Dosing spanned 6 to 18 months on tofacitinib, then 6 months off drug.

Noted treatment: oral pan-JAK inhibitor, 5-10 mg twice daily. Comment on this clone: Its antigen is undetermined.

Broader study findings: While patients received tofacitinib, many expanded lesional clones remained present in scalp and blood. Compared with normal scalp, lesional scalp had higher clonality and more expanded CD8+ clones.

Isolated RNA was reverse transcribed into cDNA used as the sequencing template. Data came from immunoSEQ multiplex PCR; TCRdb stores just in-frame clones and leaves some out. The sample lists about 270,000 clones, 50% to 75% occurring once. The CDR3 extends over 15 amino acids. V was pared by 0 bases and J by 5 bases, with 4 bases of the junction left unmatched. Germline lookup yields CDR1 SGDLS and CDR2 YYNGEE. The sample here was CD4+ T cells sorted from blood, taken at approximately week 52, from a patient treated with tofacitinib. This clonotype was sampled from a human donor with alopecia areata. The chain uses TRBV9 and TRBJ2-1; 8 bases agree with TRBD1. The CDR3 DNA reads TGTGCCAGCAGCGTAGGGCAGGGGGCCCACAATGAGCAGTTCTTC. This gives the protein CASSVGQGAHNEQFF. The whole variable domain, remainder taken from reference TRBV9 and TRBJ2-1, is DSGVTQTPKHLITATGQRVTLRCSPRSGDLSVYWYQQSLDQGLQFLIQYYNGEERAKGNILERFSAQQFPDLHSELNLSSLELGDSALYFCASSVGQGAHNEQFFGPGTRLTVL.